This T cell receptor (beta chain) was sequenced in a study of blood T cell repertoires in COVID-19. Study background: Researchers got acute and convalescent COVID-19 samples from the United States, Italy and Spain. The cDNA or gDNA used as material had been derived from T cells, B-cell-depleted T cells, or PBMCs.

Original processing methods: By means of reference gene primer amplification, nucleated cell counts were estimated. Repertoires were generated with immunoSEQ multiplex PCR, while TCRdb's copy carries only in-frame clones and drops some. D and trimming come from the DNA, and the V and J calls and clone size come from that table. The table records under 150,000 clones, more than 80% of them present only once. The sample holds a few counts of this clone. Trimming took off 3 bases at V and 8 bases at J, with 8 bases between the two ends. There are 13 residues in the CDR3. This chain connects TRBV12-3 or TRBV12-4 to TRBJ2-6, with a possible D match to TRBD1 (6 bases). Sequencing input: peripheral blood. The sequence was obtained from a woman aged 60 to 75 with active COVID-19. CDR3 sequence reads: CASSFQGTNVLTF. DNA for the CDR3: TGTGCCAGCAGTTTCCAGGGGACCAACGTCCTGACTTTC.